One sample yielded the 26 T cell receptor beta chains listed below, sequenced in a study of T cells in Graves' hyperthyroidism and ophthalmopathy. Using RNA transcripts as the source, TCR beta CDR3 regions were amplified. A first-round RT-PCR of the TCR CDR3 used the HTBI primer set. TCRdb re-analysed the multiplex PCR reads in MiXCR, keeping a single row per CDR3 protein. This sample has roughly 240,000 distinct CDR3 sequences, with approximately 23% found just once. The sequencing input was blood. The receptors stem from a woman between 40 and 50 years old with Graves' ophthalmopathy.

This clonotype was seen ten or more times. V and J are TRBV6-5 and TRBJ2-5, with TRBD2 matching over 10 bases. This CDR3 contains 17 residues. V dropped 0 bases and J dropped 0; count of bases not matched to a gene: 4. Germline CDR1 is MNHEY and CDR2 is SVGAGI. The DNA of the CDR3 is TGTGCCAGCAGTTACTCGACTCTAGCGGGGGACCAAGAGACCCAGTACTTC. Amino acids: CASSYSTLAGDQETQYF.

This clonotype occurred a few times. The chain is built from TRBV3-1 and TRBJ2-4; D is unclear. The CDR3 covers 15 residues. V was clipped by 1 base and J by 8 bases, with 15 bases between them. In germline, CDR1 is LGHDT, CDR2 YNNKEL (reference sequence). The CDR3 nucleotides read TGTGCCAGCAGCCAAGGGGCCCAGATCGGAGACATTCAGTACTTC. This codes for CASSQGAQIGDIQYF.

This clonotype was seen many times. Here the CDR3 DNA reads TGCGCCAGCAGCAAGAACAGGGGGATAATCTACGAGCAGTACTTC. Its protein is CASSKNRGIIYEQYF. The chain uses TRBV4-1 and TRBJ2-7; 8 nucleotides agree with TRBD1. CDR1 and CDR2 (germline): MGHRA, YSYEKL. J gave up 3 bases and V 5 bases, and 9 bases lay outside the gene matches. CDR3 length: 15 amino acids.

The table lists this clonotype with many counts. CDR3 in amino acids: CASSQGQVRVPYEQYF. The DNA of the CDR3 is TGTGCCAGCAGCCAAGGGCAGGTTCGGGTCCCATACGAGCAGTACTTC. J is TRBJ2-7 and V is TRBV13; D remains ambiguous. Germline lookup yields CDR1 PRHDT and CDR2 FYEKMQ (reference sequence). The CDR3 runs to 16 residues. V was trimmed by 5 bases and J by 4 bases, leaving 21 bases between them.

The table lists this clonotype with many counts. This sequence joins TRBV27 and TRBJ2-7, with 8 bases identical to TRBD1. V lost 5 bases and J lost 1; bases outside the gene matches: 7. CDR3 length: 15 amino acids. The germline CDR1 and CDR2 sequences are MNHEY and SMNVEV (reference sequence). The CDR3 here is CASSPAGGASYEQYF. CDR3 coding DNA: TGTGCCAGCAGTCCCGCAGGGGGCGCGTCCTACGAGCAGTACTTC.

This chain uses TRBV6-1 with TRBJ2-7, with D tentatively TRBD1 or TRBD2 (5 bases each). The CDR3 consists of 14 residues. From germline, CDR1 is MNHNS and CDR2 SASEGT. V lost 4 bases, J lost 7 bases, and 17 bases lay in between. The CDR3, as DNA: TGTGCCAGCAGTGTCTTGGCACGGGGCGGGGAGCAGTACTTC. It yields the protein CASSVLARGGEQYF.

In its sample, this clonotype was seen many times. The chain has TRBV28 and TRBJ2-3; D uncertain. Trimming cost V 5 bases and J 6 bases, with 9 bases left between them. Germline lookup yields CDR1 MDHEN and CDR2 SYDVKM. CDR3 length equals 12 residues. The CDR3 DNA reads as TGTGCCAGCAGTCCCCTGGTGGATACGCAGTATTTT. It codes for CASSPLVDTQYF. The full variable domain, rest sourced from reference TRBV28 and TRBJ2-3, is DVKVTQSSRYLVKRTGEKVFLECVQDMDHENMFWYRQDPGLGLRLIYFSYDVKMKEKGDIPEGYSVSREKKERFSLILESASTNQTSMYLCASSPLVDTQYFGPGTRLTVL.

This clonotype was counted between two and nine times. The gene calls are TRBV6-5 and TRBJ2-7; either TRBD1 or TRBD2 may fit D (5 bases each). Germline assignment: CDR1 MNHEY and CDR2 SVGAGI. V lost 5 bases and J lost 3, with 17 bases in between. CDR3 length: 15 amino acids. CDR3 coding DNA: TGTGCCAGCAGTATCGACAGCCGGGGCGTCTACGAGCAGTACTTC. It encodes CASSIDSRGVYEQYF.

This clonotype showed up just once. This rearrangement joins TRBV6-5 to TRBJ2-7; TRBD1 matches at 8 bases. The CDR3 consists of 16 residues. The germline CDR1 and CDR2 sequences are MNHEY and SVGAGI. The trim removed 4 bases at V and 5 bases at J, leaving 13 bases unmatched. DNA for the CDR3: TGTGCCAGCAGTTCCCCAGGACAGGGTCTATTCCACGAGCAGTACTTC. Encoded protein: CASSSPGQGLFHEQYF.

This chain links TRBV15 with TRBJ2-7; D perhaps matches TRBD1 (5 bases). The CDR3 extends over 15 amino acids. Germline V lookup: CDR1 LNHNV, CDR2 YYDKDF (reference sequence). The V and J ends lost 1 base and 3 bases respectively, with 13 bases between them. DNA for the CDR3: TGTGCCACCAGCAGAGGACAGATATATTACTACGAGCAGTACTTC. Its protein product is CATSRGQIYYYEQYF.

This clonotype was observed many times. The chain employs TRBV20-1 and TRBJ1-1, with D unclear. Germline V lookup: CDR1 DFQATT, CDR2 SNEGSKA (reference sequence). The CDR3 sequence is 13 residues long. V gave up 1 base and J gave up 0 bases, with 6 bases separating them. This CDR3 is CSARVQLNTEAFF. The CDR3 DNA sequence: TGCAGTGCTAGAGTGCAGTTGAACACTGAAGCTTTCTTT.

The rearrangement uses TRBV2 and TRBJ1-5; 10 nucleotides line up with TRBD1. This CDR3 has 17 amino acids. Germline CDR1 and CDR2: SNHLY and FYNNEI. V was clipped by 7 bases and J by 0 bases; unmatched bases: 9. For the CDR3, the DNA is TGTGCCAGCAAGCGACAGGGGGCCTTTGATAGCAATCAGCCCCAGCATTTT. It yields the protein CASKRQGAFDSNQPQHF.

This clonotype appeared many times. This sequence joins TRBV2 and TRBJ1-5; possibly TRBD1 for D (6 bases). Trimming cost V 4 bases and J 2 bases, with 12 bases left between them. This CDR3 contains 15 residues. Germline V gene sequence: CDR1 SNHLY, CDR2 FYNNEI. The chain's CDR3 is CASSGQQGGNQPQHF. CDR3 sequence (DNA): TGTGCCAGCAGTGGGCAACAGGGTGGCAATCAGCCCCAGCATTTT.

There are a few counts of this clonotype. It may be a read error: a sequence one base away is much more abundant. The V and J genes are TRBV10-3 and TRBJ2-7, with D uncertain. The V end lost 4 bases, the J end lost 3 bases, and 10 bases lay between the germline ends. The CDR3 extends over 13 amino acids. Germline V lookup: CDR1 ENHRY, CDR2 SYGVKD. The CDR3, as DNA: TGTGCCATCAGTGGGGTCAGCAACTACGAGCAGTACTTC. Its protein is CAISGVSNYEQYF.

This clonotype has a count of ten or more. The chain is built from TRBV5-1 and TRBJ1-1, with 10 bases fitting TRBD1. V lost 5 bases and J lost 7; bases outside the gene matches: 14. Germline assignment: CDR1 SGHRS and CDR2 YFSETQ. The CDR3 is 16 amino acids. The CDR3: CASSMTTGGRKSEAFF. CDR3 DNA sequence: TGCGCCAGCAGTATGACGACAGGGGGCCGTAAGAGTGAAGCTTTCTTT.

This clonotype was found many times. The J gene is TRBJ2-7, the V gene TRBV2, with TRBD2 identical over 8 bases. CDR3 length equals 16 residues. Unmatched junction bases numbered 7, after V lost 2 bases and J lost 1 base. Per germline, CDR1 SNHLY and CDR2 FYNNEI. The CDR3 loop reads CASSESQRGLSYEQYF. CDR3 bases: TGTGCCAGCAGTGAATCACAGCGGGGGCTGTCCTACGAGCAGTACTTC. Together with reference TRBV2 and TRBJ2-7, the CDR3 gives the full variable domain: EPEVTQTPSHQVTQMGQEVILRCVPISNHLYFYWYRQILGQKVEFLVSFYNNEISEKSEIFDDQFSVERPDGSNFTLKIRSTKLEDSAMYFCASSESQRGLSYEQYFGPGTRLTVT.

This clonotype came up a few times. This chain joins TRBV5-8 and TRBJ2-7; a weak D match, TRBD2 (6 bases). Germline CDR1 is SGHTS and CDR2 is YDEGEE. The V gene lost 1 base and the J gene lost 5 bases, with 13 bases spanning the gap. The CDR3 is 14 residues long. CDR3 loop: CASSLRGAGNEQYF. CDR3 nucleotides: TGTGCCAGCAGCTTGCGAGGGGCGGGAAACGAGCAGTACTTC.

Ten or more counts support this clonotype. J is TRBJ2-2 and V is TRBV2, with TRBD2 matching over 7 bases. Germline assignment: CDR1 SNHLY and CDR2 FYNNEI. With 7 bases clipped from V and 6 bases from J, the junction kept 11 bases outside the gene matches. This CDR3 comprises 15 residues. CDR3 residues: CASMIGLEFAGELFF. CDR3 sequence (DNA): TGTGCCAGCATGATAGGACTAGAGTTCGCCGGGGAGCTGTTTTTT.

This clonotype was recorded many times. The genes are TRBV19 and TRBJ2-5; the D gene is possibly TRBD2 (7 bases). The germline V gene has CDR1 LNHDA and CDR2 SQIVND (reference sequence). V was pared by 10 bases and J by 4 bases, with 13 bases between. This CDR3 comprises 12 residues. CDR3 amino acids: CAITGRGETQYF. CDR3 DNA sequence: TGTGCCATCACAGGGAGGGGAGAGACCCAGTACTTC.

This clonotype was detected many times. The rearrangement uses TRBV6-5 and TRBJ1-2; 7 bases agree with TRBD1. The CDR3 spans 15 residues. V lost 2 bases to trimming and J lost 8 bases; unmatched junction nucleotides: 11. Germline V gene lookup returns CDR1 MNHEY and CDR2 SVGAGI. The CDR3 bases are TGTGCCAGCAGTTACACAGGGGAAGGCTTGCGGGGCTACACCTTC. Translated, it gives CASSYTGEGLRGYTF.

Ten or more counts support this clonotype. The chain recombines TRBV19 with TRBJ2-7; the D gene could be TRBD1 or TRBD2 (6 bases each). Trimming removed 5 bases at V and 4 bases at J, with 18 bases between. The CDR3 covers 15 residues. Germline lookup yields CDR1 LNHDA and CDR2 SQIVND (reference sequence). DNA for the CDR3: TGTGCCAGTAGTCCCGCCGGGGGCGGAATTTACGAGCAGTACTTC. It is translated as CASSPAGGGIYEQYF.

The V gene is TRBV7-3, the J gene TRBJ1-1; no firm D call. The V gene's germline CDR1 is SGHTA and CDR2 FQGTGA. The germline V and J ends were trimmed by 6 bases and 1 base, with 9 bases remaining between them. The CDR3 sequence is 13 residues long. The CDR3 coding sequence is TGTGCCAGCAGTCCTAACGGGAACACTGAAGCTTTCTTT. Protein: CASSPNGNTEAFF.

The chain's CDR3 is CASRDIRETHYEQYF. The CDR3 nucleotides read TGTGCCAGCAGGGATATCCGGGAGACCCACTACGAGCAGTACTTC. The chain joins TRBV28 to TRBJ2-7; D might be TRBD2 (6 bases). CDR1 and CDR2 from the germline V gene are MDHEN and SYDVKM. This CDR3 region has 15 residues. V lost 6 bases and J 3 bases, leaving 18 bases between the germline ends.

The genes are TRBV12-3 or TRBV12-4 and TRBJ2-7; 12 bases fit TRBD2. V dropped 3 bases and J dropped 4; count of bases not matched to a gene: 10. The CDR3 loop spans 17 amino acids. The CDR3 coding sequence is TGTGCCAGCAGTTTGGGAGACGGACTAGCGGGAAGTTACGAGCAGTACTTC. It codes for CASSLGDGLAGSYEQYF.

This clonotype was counted ten times or more. The chain employs TRBV3-1 and TRBJ1-2; D is unresolved. Germline CDR1 reads LGHDT; CDR2 reads YNNKEL (reference sequence). This CDR3 is 15 amino acids long. Trimming took off 1 base at V and 0 bases at J, with 9 bases between the two ends. The CDR3: CASSQGQVANYGYTF. CDR3 DNA: TGTGCCAGCAGCCAAGGGCAGGTAGCTAACTATGGCTACACCTTC.

This clonotype was recorded many times. The chain recombines TRBV27 with TRBJ1-1; no clear D gene. The germline CDR1 and CDR2 sequences are MNHEY and SMNVEV (reference sequence). V lost 2 bases, J lost 6 bases, and 13 bases lay in between. The CDR3 is made up of 14 amino acids. The CDR3 here is CASSLKVGWPEAFF. DNA for the CDR3: TGTGCCAGCAGTTTAAAGGTGGGCTGGCCTGAAGCTTTCTTT.